The 4 T cell receptor beta chains below all came from one sample that was sequenced in a study of blood T cell repertoires in COVID-19. The data were produced by immunoSEQ multiplex PCR, yet TCRdb's version contains in-frame clones alone and is incomplete. In the table there are 130,000 or so clones, roughly four fifths of which are singletons. Sequencing was done on a sample of peripheral blood. Receptor source: a human donor in a cohort sampled during active COVID-19.

The rearrangement joins TRBV28 to TRBJ2-1, with 10 nucleotides matching TRBD1. The CDR3 has 15 amino acids. Germline values: CDR1 MDHEN, CDR2 SYDVKM. Trimming cost V 7 bases and J 6 bases; bases outside gene matches: 9. CDR3 loop: CASTDRGPPFNEQFF. CDR3 DNA: TGTGCCAGCACCGACAGGGGGCCGCCCTTCAATGAGCAGTTCTTC.

This clone was seen once. The chain couples TRBV7-9 to TRBJ1-4; 9 bases align to TRBD1. J gave up 3 bases and V 5 bases, and 4 bases lay outside the gene matches. CDR3 size: 15 residues. CDR1 SEHNR and CDR2 FQNEAQ come from the germline V gene (reference sequence). CDR3 amino acids: CASSPGTGSNEKLFF. In DNA, the CDR3 is TGTGCCAGCAGCCCAGGGACAGGGTCTAATGAAAAACTGTTTTTT.

This clone was seen a few times. The V call is TRBV2, the J call TRBJ2-7; 12 bases line up with TRBD1. The trim removed 6 bases at V and 7 bases at J, leaving 13 bases unmatched. Germline CDR1 is SNHLY and CDR2 is FYNNEI. This CDR3 contains 16 residues. CDR3 nucleotides: TGTGCCAGCAGCGTCGAAGGGACAGGGGGCTTGGGGGAGCAGTACTTC. Its protein product is CASSVEGTGGLGEQYF. The whole variable domain, filled in from reference TRBV2 and TRBJ2-7, reads EPEVTQTPSHQVTQMGQEVILRCVPISNHLYFYWYRQILGQKVEFLVSFYNNEISEKSEIFDDQFSVERPDGSNFTLKIRSTKLEDSAMYFCASSVEGTGGLGEQYFGPGTRLTVT.

The chain employs TRBV3-1 (or the pseudogene TRBV3-2) and TRBJ1-4; tentative D call: TRBD1 (5 bases). CDR1 and CDR2 from the germline V gene are LGHDT and YNNKEL (reference sequence). Trimming pared 0 bases from V and 0 bases from J, leaving 14 bases between. The CDR3 has 18 residues. The CDR3 DNA reads TGTGCCAGCAGCCAAGATGGGGCGACAGAGCCAACTAATGAAAAACTGTTTTTT. Protein product: CASSQDGATEPTNEKLFF.